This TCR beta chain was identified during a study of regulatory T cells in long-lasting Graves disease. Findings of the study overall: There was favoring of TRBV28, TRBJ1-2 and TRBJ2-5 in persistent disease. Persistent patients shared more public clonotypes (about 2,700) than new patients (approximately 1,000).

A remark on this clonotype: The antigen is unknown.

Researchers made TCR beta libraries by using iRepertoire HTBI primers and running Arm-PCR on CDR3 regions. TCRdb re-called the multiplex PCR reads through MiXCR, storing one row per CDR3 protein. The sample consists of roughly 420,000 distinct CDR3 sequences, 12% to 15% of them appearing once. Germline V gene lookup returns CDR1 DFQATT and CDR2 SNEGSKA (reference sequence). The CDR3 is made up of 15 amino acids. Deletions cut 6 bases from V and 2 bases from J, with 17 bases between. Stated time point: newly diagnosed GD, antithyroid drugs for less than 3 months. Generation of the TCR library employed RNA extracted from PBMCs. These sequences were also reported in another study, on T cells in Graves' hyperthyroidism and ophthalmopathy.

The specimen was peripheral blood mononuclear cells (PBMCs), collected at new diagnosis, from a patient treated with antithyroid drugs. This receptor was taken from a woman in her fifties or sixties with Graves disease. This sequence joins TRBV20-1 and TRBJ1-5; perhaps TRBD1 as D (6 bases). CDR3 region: CSALTRNRGNQPQHF. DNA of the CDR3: TGCAGTGCCCTTACACGAAACAGGGGCAATCAGCCCCAGCATTTT.